This record covers a single T cell receptor (beta chain). The record originates from a study of T-cell memory formation after mild COVID-19. Across the study: Clusters of TCRs were largely donor specific.

TCRdb re-called the 5' RACE reads with MiXCR, one entry per CDR3 protein. This sample carries 470,000 or so distinct CDR3 sequences, approximately 18% of them seen once, and the ten largest clones take roughly 21%. Trimming cost V 7 bases and J 4 bases; bases outside gene matches: 7. Germline assignment: CDR1 DFQATT and CDR2 SNEGSKA (reference sequence). CDR3 size: 13 residues. This chain links TRBV20-1 with TRBJ2-3; TRBD1 matches 8 bases. Sequencing used PBMCs or a T cell subset sorted from them (not recorded which). This sequence originates from a man aged 18 to 30 who had mild COVID-19 (a few samples of this study predate the infection). Cell type and time point are not known. The CDR3 DNA follows: TGCAGTGTTGGGCAGGGGGCCCCAGATACGCAGTATTTT. It codes for CSVGQGAPDTQYF.